These 29 T cell receptor beta chains came from one sample sequenced in a study of cytomegalovirus exposure and HLA in healthy donors. Method: immunoSEQ multiplex PCR; TCRdb's copy keeps in-frame clones and lacks some. Of approximately 230,000 clones listed, 87% are singletons. Sequencing was done on a sample of PBMCs. Receptors were obtained from a man in his late teens or twenties in good health and CMV-seropositive.

V gene TRBV27 combines with J gene TRBJ1-2; the D is unclear. The CDR3 loop spans 15 amino acids. The germline CDR1 and CDR2 sequences are MNHEY and SMNVEV (reference sequence). The V and J ends lost 0 bases and 4 bases respectively, with 12 bases between them. The CDR3 protein is CASSLSGGVPYGYTF. The CDR3 DNA reads as TGTGCCAGCAGTTTATCGGGTGGCGTTCCCTATGGCTACACCTTC.

V gene TRBV6-6 combines with J gene TRBJ2-1, with TRBD2 matching over 8 bases. Germline V gene lookup returns CDR1 MNHNY and CDR2 SVGAGI (reference sequence). J was trimmed by 4 bases and V by 2 bases; bases with no gene match: 7. This CDR3 has 16 amino acids. Written as DNA, the CDR3 is TGTGCCAGCAGTTACCTTTTAGCGGGACCGTACAATGAGCAGTTCTTC. Its translation is CASSYLLAGPYNEQFF.

Here the CDR3 reads CASSQDLQARPYGYTF. The CDR3 region has the DNA TGCGCCAGCAGCCAAGATTTACAGGCCCGGCCCTATGGCTACACCTTC. The V and J genes are TRBV4-3 and TRBJ1-2; maybe TRBD1 (5 bases). CDR3 length equals 16 residues. CDR1 and CDR2 from the germline V gene are LGHNA and YSLEER. Between the trimmed V and J ends, which lost 0 bases and 4 bases, there was a span of 15 bases.

This clone was seen once. V usage is TRBV7-9 and J usage is TRBJ1-2; a weak D match, TRBD1 (6 bases). This CDR3 spans 15 amino acids. Trimming cost V 3 bases and J 2 bases, with 13 bases left between them. The germline V gene encodes CDR1 SEHNR and CDR2 FQNEAQ (reference sequence). CDR3 residues: CASSLERGPNYGYTF. CDR3 coding DNA: TGTGCCAGCAGCTTGGAACGGGGGCCAAACTATGGCTACACCTTC.

This chain joins TRBV29-1 and TRBJ1-2; D is possibly TRBD1 (5 bases). With 4 bases removed from V and 11 bases from J, the gap between germline ends came to 17 bases. The CDR3 runs 12 residues. CDR1 is SQVTM, CDR2 ANQGSEA, per germline. CDR3 amino acids: CSVVGPEGRYTF. Written as DNA, the CDR3 is TGCAGCGTTGTAGGGCCGGAGGGGAGGTACACCTTC.

The genes are TRBV5-4 and TRBJ1-1; 7 nucleotides line up with TRBD1. The V gene end was trimmed by 4 bases and the J gene end by 1 base; junction bases not matched to a gene: 7. This CDR3 comprises 15 residues. Germline CDR1 reads SGHNT; CDR2 reads YYREEE (reference sequence). CDR3 in DNA: TGTGCCAGCAGCCCTTCGACAGGGTCGAACACTGAAGCTTTCTTT. Translating it yields CASSPSTGSNTEAFF.

The table lists this clone with a count of one. This sequence joins TRBV5-1 and TRBJ2-7; D ambiguous. The CDR3 covers 14 residues. Deletions cut 4 bases from V and 2 bases from J, with 13 bases between. Per germline, CDR1 SGHRS and CDR2 YFSETQ. In DNA form, the CDR3 reads TGCGCCAGCAGCGAAAATAGAGGCGCCTACGAGCAGTACTTC. This encodes CASSENRGAYEQYF. Looking up the rest from reference TRBV5-1 and TRBJ2-7 gives the full variable domain: KAGVTQTPRYLIKTRGQQVTLSCSPISGHRSVSWYQQTPGQGLQFLFEYFSETQRNKGNFPGRFSGRQFSNSRSEMNVSTLELGDSALYLCASSENRGAYEQYFGPGTRLTVT.

V is TRBV7-9 and J is TRBJ2-7; D is unresolved. This CDR3 has 12 residues. Between the trimmed V and J ends, which lost 2 bases and 3 bases, there was a span of 5 bases. The germline gives CDR1 SEHNR, CDR2 FQNEAQ (reference sequence). CDR3 coding DNA: TGTGCCAGCAGCTTATCTAACTACGAGCAGTACTTC. Translated, it gives CASSLSNYEQYF.

This chain uses TRBV6-6 with TRBJ2-7, with D tentatively TRBD2 (5 bases). Trimming pared 0 bases from V and 6 bases from J, leaving 12 bases between. The germline V gene has CDR1 MNHNY and CDR2 SVGAGI (reference sequence). The CDR3 has 14 residues. In DNA form, the CDR3 reads TGTGCCAGCAGTTACTCTACTAGGATTGGCGAGCAGTACTTC. This sequence encodes CASSYSTRIGEQYF.

This chain uses TRBV5-1 with TRBJ2-7; the match to TRBD1 covers 7 bases. Germline V gene lookup returns CDR1 SGHRS and CDR2 YFSETQ. The junction had 7 bases not matched to a gene; V was cut back by 4 bases and J by 0 bases. The CDR3 is 15 residues long. CDR3 DNA sequence: TGCGCCAGCAGCGCTCAGGACAGGCCCTCCTACGAGCAGTACTTC. Translation gives CASSAQDRPSYEQYF.

This rearrangement joins TRBV6-4 to TRBJ2-3; 8 bases are a match to TRBD2. The junction had 7 bases not matched to a gene; V was cut back by 4 bases and J by 4 bases. CDR3 size: 15 residues. CDR1 is MRHNA and CDR2 is SNTAGT in the germline V gene. The chain's CDR3 is CASSAGLVESDTQYF. CDR3 coding DNA: TGTGCCAGCAGTGCGGGACTAGTGGAATCAGATACGCAGTATTTT.

The rearrangement joins TRBV27 to TRBJ2-2, with 7 bases identical to TRBD2. V dropped 6 bases and J dropped 5; count of bases not matched to a gene: 0. The V gene's germline CDR1 is MNHEY and CDR2 SMNVEV (reference sequence). This CDR3 has 12 amino acids. The CDR3 is CASRGGTGELFF. The CDR3 DNA sequence: TGTGCCAGCAGGGGGGGGACCGGGGAGCTGTTTTTT.

This clone counts as large. This chain uses TRBV6-1 with TRBJ1-1; 9 positions match TRBD1. With 0 bases clipped from V and 6 bases from J, the junction kept 5 bases outside the gene matches. This CDR3 has 15 amino acids. The germline V gene has CDR1 MNHNS and CDR2 SASEGT. The CDR3 is CASSEADRGSAEAFF. The CDR3 nucleotides read TGTGCCAGCAGTGAAGCGGACAGGGGATCGGCTGAAGCTTTCTTT.

The V call is TRBV7-8, the J call TRBJ2-3; D is ambiguous. Trimming left V 5 bases short and J 0 bases short, with 15 bases between. From germline, CDR1 is SGHVS and CDR2 FQNEAQ. The CDR3 is made up of 16 amino acids. The CDR3 region is CASSPLGKHSTDTQYF. As DNA, the CDR3 is TGTGCCAGCAGCCCCCTTGGGAAGCATAGCACAGATACGCAGTATTTT.

This clone has only a few counts. This sequence joins TRBV6-1 and TRBJ1-1; D may be TRBD1 (6 bases). V lost 2 bases to trimming and J lost 0 bases, with 10 bases between them. The CDR3 covers 15 residues. The germline CDR1 and CDR2 sequences are MNHNS and SASEGT. The CDR3 sequence: CASSERGDMNTEAFF. CDR3 nucleotides: TGTGCCAGCAGTGAACGTGGGGACATGAACACTGAAGCTTTCTTT.

The chain joins TRBV19 to TRBJ2-2; TRBD1 might be the D (6 bases). Between the trimmed V and J ends, which lost 8 bases and 2 bases, there was a span of 9 bases. The CDR3 spans 13 residues. In germline, CDR1 is LNHDA, CDR2 SQIVND (reference sequence). CDR3 nucleotides: TGTGCCAGTTGGGGGCACAACACCGGGGAGCTGTTTTTT. It codes for CASWGHNTGELFF.

V usage is TRBV2 and J usage is TRBJ1-2; D remains unclear. The CDR3 loop spans 16 amino acids. CDR1 is SNHLY, CDR2 FYNNEI, per germline. V dropped 6 bases and J dropped 0 bases, with 17 bases sitting between them. In DNA, the CDR3 is TGTGCCAGCAGGACACTGGCACCAGGACCTAACTATGGCTACACCTTC. Translation gives CASRTLAPGPNYGYTF.

This rearrangement joins TRBV6-6 to TRBJ2-7, with no clear D. The CDR3 extends over 14 amino acids. With 1 base removed from V and 2 bases from J, the gap between germline ends came to 9 bases. Looked up from germline, CDR1 is MNHNY and CDR2 is SVGAGI (reference sequence). The CDR3 here is CASSYLTPTYEQYF. CDR3 in DNA: TGTGCCAGCAGTTACTTGACACCAACCTACGAGCAGTACTTC.

The chain carries TRBV6-1 and TRBJ2-7; 7 bases map to TRBD2. Unmatched junction bases numbered 9, after V lost 4 bases and J lost 0 bases. This CDR3 comprises 16 residues. The germline V gene has CDR1 MNHNS and CDR2 SASEGT. The CDR3 loop reads CASSVPSGSSSYEQYF. The CDR3 region has the DNA TGTGCCAGCAGTGTCCCTAGCGGCTCGAGCTCCTACGAGCAGTACTTC.

This clone came up once. The CDR3 DNA reads as TGCGCCAGCAGCTTCCGCCGGGACAGGGGCACTGAAGCTTTCTTT. Translation: CASSFRRDRGTEAFF. V is TRBV5-1 and J is TRBJ1-1; the match to TRBD1 covers 10 bases. The CDR3 has 15 amino acids. Germline values: CDR1 SGHRS, CDR2 YFSETQ. V trimming: 2 bases; J trimming: 4 bases; junction bases outside the gene matches: 5.

This chain uses TRBV4-1 with TRBJ2-1, with 10 bases matching TRBD2. Germline-derived CDR1 and CDR2 are MGHRA and YSYEKL. This CDR3 comprises 16 residues. Trimming removed 4 bases from V and 1 base from J; junction bases left unmatched: 4. CDR3 DNA: TGCGCCAGCAGCCGCCTAGCGGGAGTTTCCTACAATGAGCAGTTCTTC. Translation gives CASSRLAGVSYNEQFF.

The chain is built from TRBV5-4 and TRBJ2-1; D is possibly TRBD1 (5 bases). Between the trimmed V and J ends, which lost 0 bases and 8 bases, there was a span of 9 bases. Germline V gene lookup returns CDR1 SGHNT and CDR2 YYREEE (reference sequence). The CDR3 has 13 amino acids. The CDR3 nucleotides read TGTGCCAGCAGCTTGGGATCAGGGCATGAGCAGTTCTTC. It specifies CASSLGSGHEQFF.

The V and J genes are TRBV5-1 and TRBJ2-3; 8 bases fit TRBD1. Germline CDR1 and CDR2: SGHRS and YFSETQ. The J segment lost 5 bases and the V segment lost 5 bases, leaving 10 bases of the junction unmatched. The CDR3 runs 15 residues. Written as DNA, the CDR3 is TGCGCCAGCAGTTTCCAGGGGGCGCGAGTAGATACGCAGTATTTT. It yields the protein CASSFQGARVDTQYF.

The chain carries TRBV7-9 and TRBJ2-5, with D possibly TRBD1 on 6 matching bases. The germline V and J ends were trimmed by 0 bases and 3 bases, with 11 bases remaining between them. The CDR3 is 15 residues long. Germline assignment: CDR1 SEHNR and CDR2 FQNEAQ (reference sequence). Here the CDR3 DNA reads TGTGCCAGCAGCTTAGCGGGACAATCAGAAGAGACCCAGTACTTC. It is translated as CASSLAGQSEETQYF.

The rearrangement joins TRBV11-3 to TRBJ2-1, with no clear D. CDR1 and CDR2 (germline): SGHNT, YENEEA. This CDR3 comprises 17 residues. Trimming pared 2 bases from V and 6 bases from J, leaving 20 bases between. CDR3 residues: CASSLTPDFGARNEQFF. The CDR3 nucleotides read TGTGCCAGCAGCTTAACTCCCGACTTCGGAGCACGCAATGAGCAGTTCTTC. The variable domain in full, with the rest retrieved from reference TRBV11-3 and TRBJ2-1, is EAGVVQSPRYKIIEKKQPVAFWCNPISGHNTLYWYLQNLGQGPELLIRYENEEAVDDSQLPKDRFSAERLKGVDSTLKIQPAELGDSAVYLCASSLTPDFGARNEQFFGPGTRLTVL.

This rearrangement joins TRBV30 to TRBJ2-1, with 8 bases that match TRBD2. The CDR3 has 14 residues. The trim removed 2 bases at V and 12 bases at J, leaving 12 bases unmatched. The germline CDR1 and CDR2 sequences are GTSNPN and SVGIG (reference sequence). The CDR3 coding sequence is TGTGCCTGGAGTCTTAAAGCCGGGGGGGGTGTGCAGTTCTTC. Translated, it gives CAWSLKAGGGVQFF.

This clone showed up just once. The chain has TRBV5-6 and TRBJ2-2; tentative D call: TRBD2 (6 bases). CDR1 and CDR2 (germline): SGHDT, YYEEEE. The CDR3 is 13 amino acids. Trimming cost V 3 bases and J 6 bases, with 9 bases left between them. CDR3 in amino acids: CASSWSSAGELFF. The CDR3 nucleotides are TGTGCCAGCAGCTGGTCTAGCGCCGGGGAGCTGTTTTTT. Complete variable domain (other parts from reference TRBV5-6 and TRBJ2-2): DAGVTQSPTHLIKTRGQQVTLRCSPKSGHDTVSWYQQALGQGPQFIFQYYEEEERQRGNFPDRFSGHQFPNYSSELNVNALLLGDSALYLCASSWSSAGELFFGEGSRLTVL.

This clone is a singleton in its sample. The chain is built from TRBV2 and TRBJ1-2; no clear D. Germline loops: CDR1 SNHLY, CDR2 FYNNEI. Trimming cost V 2 bases and J 5 bases, with 9 bases left between them. CDR3 length: 13 residues. DNA of the CDR3: TGTGCCAGCAGTGAAACAAGGTTTTATGGCTACACCTTC. Amino acids: CASSETRFYGYTF.

This chain links TRBV7-9 with TRBJ2-7; TRBD1 aligns across 9 bases. This CDR3 region has 15 residues. Trimming took 3 bases from V and 2 from J; bases not matched to a gene: 5. Looked up from germline, CDR1 is SEHNR and CDR2 is FQNEAQ (reference sequence). CDR3 nucleotides: TGTGCCAGCAGCTTTGAGGACAGGGGCACCTACGAGCAGTACTTC. It specifies CASSFEDRGTYEQYF.